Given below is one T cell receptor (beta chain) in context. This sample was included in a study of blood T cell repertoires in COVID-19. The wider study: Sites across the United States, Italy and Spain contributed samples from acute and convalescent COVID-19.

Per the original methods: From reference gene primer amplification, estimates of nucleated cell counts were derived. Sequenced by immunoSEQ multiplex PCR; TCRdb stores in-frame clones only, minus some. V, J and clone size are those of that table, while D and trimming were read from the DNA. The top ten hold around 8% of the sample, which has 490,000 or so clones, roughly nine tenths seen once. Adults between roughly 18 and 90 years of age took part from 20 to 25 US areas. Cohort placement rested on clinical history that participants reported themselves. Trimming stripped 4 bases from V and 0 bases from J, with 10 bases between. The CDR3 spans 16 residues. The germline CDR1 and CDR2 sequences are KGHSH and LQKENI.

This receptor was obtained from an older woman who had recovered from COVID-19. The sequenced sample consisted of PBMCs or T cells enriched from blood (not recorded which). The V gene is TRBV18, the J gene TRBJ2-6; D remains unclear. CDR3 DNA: TGTGCCAGCTCACTAGAGGCCTTCTCTGGGGCCAACGTCCTGACTTTC. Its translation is CASSLEAFSGANVLTF.